The present T cell receptor (beta chain) was sequenced within a study of cytomegalovirus exposure and HLA in healthy donors. Study results and caveats: A later look showed TCR association rates differing by HLA locus, highest for DRB1 and lowest for HLA-C. A later analysis showed that HLA-associated TCR beta chains had undergone more clonal expansion than equally common others.

A word on this clone: What it recognizes is unknown.

60 Vbeta and 13 Jbeta primers were used in PCR. Study processing details: In a later analysis, tens of millions of unique TCR beta chains included roughly 11 million shared by two or more donors. TCRdb keeps only in-frame clones here, not all; method: immunoSEQ multiplex PCR. The V and J calls and clone size were taken over from that table, and D and trimming were inferred from the DNA. The repertoire holds some 180,000 clones, with about four fifths as singletons. Germline CDR1 is MNHEY and CDR2 is SMNVEV (reference sequence). The CDR3 runs to 18 residues. With 5 bases clipped from V and 1 base from J, the junction kept 16 bases outside the gene matches.

The receptor's source is a man aged 35 to 55 in good health and CMV-seropositive. Sequencing used PBMCs. The J gene is TRBJ2-5, the V gene TRBV27, with TRBD2 matching over 7 bases. The CDR3 DNA reads TGTGCCAGCAGTCTTTCCCTAGCTAGCGGAGTCCTCCAAGAGACCCAGTACTTC. It encodes CASSLSLASGVLQETQYF.